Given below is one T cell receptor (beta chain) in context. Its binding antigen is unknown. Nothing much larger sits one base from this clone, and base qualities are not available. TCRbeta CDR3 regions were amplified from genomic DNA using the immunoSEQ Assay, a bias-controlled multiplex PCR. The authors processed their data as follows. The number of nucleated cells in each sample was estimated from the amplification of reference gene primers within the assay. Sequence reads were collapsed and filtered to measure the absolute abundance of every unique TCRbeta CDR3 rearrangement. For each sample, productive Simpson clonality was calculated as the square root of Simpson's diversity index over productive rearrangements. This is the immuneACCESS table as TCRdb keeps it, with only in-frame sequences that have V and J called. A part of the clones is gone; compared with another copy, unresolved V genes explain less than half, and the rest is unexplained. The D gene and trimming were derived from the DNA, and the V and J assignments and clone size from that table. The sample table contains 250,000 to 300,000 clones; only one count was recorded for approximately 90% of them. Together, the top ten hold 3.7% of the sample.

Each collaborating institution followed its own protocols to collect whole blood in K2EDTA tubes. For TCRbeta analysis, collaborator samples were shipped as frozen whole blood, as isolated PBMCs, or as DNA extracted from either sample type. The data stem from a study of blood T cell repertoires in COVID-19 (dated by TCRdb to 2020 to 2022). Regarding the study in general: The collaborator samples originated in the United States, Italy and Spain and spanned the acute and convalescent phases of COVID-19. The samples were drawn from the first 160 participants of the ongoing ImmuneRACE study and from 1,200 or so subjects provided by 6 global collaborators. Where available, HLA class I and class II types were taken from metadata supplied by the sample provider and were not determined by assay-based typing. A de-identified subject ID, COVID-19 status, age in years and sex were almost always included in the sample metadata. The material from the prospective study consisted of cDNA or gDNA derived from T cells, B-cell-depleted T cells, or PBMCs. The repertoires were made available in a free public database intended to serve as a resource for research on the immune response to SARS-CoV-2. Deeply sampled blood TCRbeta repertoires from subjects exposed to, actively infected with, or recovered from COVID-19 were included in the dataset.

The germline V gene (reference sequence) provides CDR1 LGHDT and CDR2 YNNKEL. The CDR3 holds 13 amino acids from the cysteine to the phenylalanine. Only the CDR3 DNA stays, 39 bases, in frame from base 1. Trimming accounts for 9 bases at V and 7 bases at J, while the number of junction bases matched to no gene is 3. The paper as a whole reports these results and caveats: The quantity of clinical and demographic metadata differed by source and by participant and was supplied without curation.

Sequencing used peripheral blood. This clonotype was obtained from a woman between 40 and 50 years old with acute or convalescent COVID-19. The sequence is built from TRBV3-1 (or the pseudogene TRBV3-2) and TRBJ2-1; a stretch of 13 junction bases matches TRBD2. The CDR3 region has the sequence CASRTSGGNEQFF. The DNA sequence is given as TGTGCCAGTCGGACTAGCGGGGGTAATGAGCAGTTCTTC.